These T cell receptor beta chains were read from a single sample in a study of control samples from healthy donors and cancer patients. TCRdb's table, derived via immunoSEQ multiplex PCR, lists solely in-frame clones and lacks some. The sample includes approximately 140,000 clones, 75% to 95% of them seen just once. Material: blood. These receptor sequences come from a man between 18 and 29 years old in good health. The conserved cysteine and the conserved F or W are not part of the CDR3 here.

length,J,V,CDR3
13,TRBJ2-7,TRBV5-1,ASTLGPGVTYEQY
11,TRBJ2-3,TRBV5-4,ASSFEATDTQY
12,TRBJ2-3,TRBV11-2,ASSPSGGGPPQY
14,TRBJ1-2,TRBV19,ASSAEQGFSVYGYT
10,TRBJ2-7,TRBV28,ASSLAGYEQY
13,TRBJ2-5,TRBV2,ASSDSGAYQETQY
13,TRBJ2-3,TRBV5-5,ASSGGPKYTDTQY
13,TRBJ1-5,TRBV6-2/TRBV6-3,ASSHQGGPNQPQH
15,TRBJ2-3,TRBV7-9,ASSLPPNRLLTDTQY
10,TRBJ2-2,TRBV6-5,ASSRDTGELF
15,TRBJ2-6,TRBV9,ASSARDSAGGANVLT
13,TRBJ2-7,TRBV6-1,ASSEIGYSPAAEY
15,TRBJ2-2,TRBV24-1,ATSDLWVDKNTGELF
12,TRBJ1-3,TRBV19,ASSIQPSGNTIY
10,TRBJ2-3,TRBV7-2,ASSPVGDTQY
9,TRBJ1-2,TRBV10-3,AIRRDYGYT
15,TRBJ2-1,TRBV19,ASSIAWARDSYNEQF